This T cell receptor beta chain was sequenced in a study of metastatic and nonmetastatic thyroid tumors. As for the study in general: Where malignant and benign thyroid patients were concerned, repertoires were compared across blood and tumor or nodule tissue.

This clone showed up many times. Nobody among the patients had been given any treatment before thyroid surgery. This CDR3 spans 16 amino acids. Trimming took off 3 bases at V and 2 bases at J, with 17 bases between the two ends. Per the germline V gene, CDR1 is SGHNT and CDR2 is YYREEE (reference sequence). MiXCR re-clonotyped the PCR reads for TCRdb. The data hold some 38,000 clones, with about 13% observed a single time. Sequencing was performed on blood. The V and J genes are TRBV5-4 and TRBJ1-2; maybe TRBD1 (6 bases). The origin of this receptor is a female donor with papillary thyroid cancer or a benign thyroid nodule (not recorded which). Some clones in this sample may be carry-over from other donors' samples. CDR3 protein: CASSSPATGINYGYTF. Written as DNA, the CDR3 is TGTGCCAGCAGCTCCCCCGCGACAGGAATCAACTATGGCTACACCTTC.